This TCR beta chain was documented in a study of blood T cells in healthy people across ages. Findings and limits, study-wide: Strong correlation linked observed beta diversity and percent naive T cells.

A second roughly 6 to 12 cycle PCR used barcoded and J-beta primers. A minimum of 2.5 million CDR3-containing paired-end reads was obtained for each sample. From the 5' RACE reads, TCRdb called clonotypes with MiXCR, one entry per CDR3 protein. The sample carries under 1 million distinct CDR3 sequences, around two fifths recorded once. The ends were cut back, 4 bases at V and 9 bases at J, with 25 bases in the middle. Germline V gene sequence: CDR1 SGHTA, CDR2 FQGNSA. The CDR3 totals 18 residues. This clonotype has a count of ten or more. Its antigen is undetermined. Sample donors were healthy Caucasian individuals that came from Russia, aged roughly 6 to 95. Every donor provided around 10 milliliters of peripheral blood.

The chain employs TRBV7-2 and TRBJ1-6, with D maybe TRBD1 (6 bases). Input material: blood. This clonotype was obtained from a man aged 60 to 69 in good health. CDR3 nucleotides: TGTGCCAGCAGCTCCCGCCCCACCGGGTCAGGGGATCGTTCACCCCTCCACTTT. Encoded protein: CASSSRPTGSGDRSPLHF.